This T cell receptor (beta chain) derives from a study of radiotherapy plus CTLA-4 blockade in lung cancer. Whole-study context: There were objective responses in around 18% of patients, and roughly 32% had disease control.

A remark on this clone: Its target is unknown.

This CDR3 is built from 15 residues. The germline V gene encodes CDR1 MNHEY and CDR2 SVGAGI. V shed 6 bases and J shed 3 bases, with 15 bases lying between them. Only in-frame clones appear in the TCRdb table, and some are missing; sequencing was by immunoSEQ multiplex PCR. The data hold about 87,000 clones, with approximately 86% observed a single time. Study-wide results and caveats: Clones derived from tumor TCRs expanded in blood after radiotherapy plus ipilimumab. Reports identified early blood T cell clone dynamics, with interferon-beta, as the best response predictor.

The clonotype comes from a human donor with non-small cell lung cancer that progressed on radiotherapy plus ipilimumab. Source: peripheral blood, taken from a patient treated with radiotherapy plus ipilimumab. The chain couples TRBV6-5 to TRBJ2-1; D perhaps matches TRBD2 (6 bases). The CDR3 is CASSRLGGYYNEQFF. In nucleotides, the CDR3 is TGTGCCAGCAGCCGGCTGGGGGGTTACTACAATGAGCAGTTCTTC.